This T cell receptor (beta chain) was recorded in a study of beta chain features in type 1 diabetes. Overall study: Examination covered around 98,000,000 sorted cells spanning all samples.

Broader study findings: TCRB repertoires of naive, central memory and Treg cells appeared more similar among patients than among healthy donors. Any HLA effect on TCRB rearrangement was left unresolved by small sub-analyses. Fewer junction insertions and more nucleotide deletions appeared in type 1 diabetes patients.

What was sequenced were expressed TCRB transcripts, since all of the isolated RNA had been reverse transcribed. TCRdb's copy holds only in-frame clones and misses some; the assay was immunoSEQ multiplex PCR. This sample has about 130,000 clones, with just over 9% found just once. The CDR3 spans 13 residues. Per the germline V gene, CDR1 is GTSNPN and CDR2 is SVGIG (reference sequence). Between the trimmed V and J ends, which lost 5 bases and 3 bases, there was a span of 14 bases. About this clone itself: The antigen is not known.

The chain links TRBV30 to TRBJ2-7, with D possibly being TRBD1 (6 bases). This sequence originates from a man between 18 and 35 years old in good health. The specimen was central memory CD4+ T cells from blood. The CDR3 sequence: CAWGTGMVYEQYF. DNA for the CDR3: TGTGCCTGGGGAACAGGGATGGTCTACGAGCAGTACTTC.